Below, one TCR beta chain is given with its context. The entry originates in a study of blood T cell repertoires in COVID-19. V was shortened by 0 bases and J by 1 base, with 15 bases between the two germline ends. CDR1 is LGHDT and CDR2 is YNNKEL in the germline V gene (reference sequence). The CDR3 has 17 residues. All enrollees were about 18 to 89 years old and from fewer than 25 US areas. The assay was immunoSEQ multiplex PCR, and TCRdb's table has in-frame clones only and misses some. Of a few hundred thousand clones in the sample, around 91% were seen once. The sequenced sample was PBMCs or T cells enriched from blood (not recorded which). The chain is built from TRBV3-1 (or the pseudogene TRBV3-2) and TRBJ1-2; tentative D call: TRBD1 (5 bases). This TCR was recovered from a man aged 18 to 29 who had recovered from COVID-19. In DNA, the CDR3 is TGTGCCAGCAGCCAAGAATTGTTGACAGCCGTTAACTATGGCTACACCTTC. It yields the protein CASSQELLTAVNYGYTF.